A selection of T cell receptor beta chains follows, all from one sample in a study of control samples from healthy donors and cancer patients. Assay: immunoSEQ multiplex PCR; the TCRdb copy retains only in-frame clones and omits some. The profile shows more than 150,000 clones, approximately 92% of them singletons. Sequenced material: blood. Every receptor here comes from a man aged 18 to 29 in good health. The CDR3 runs from the conserved cysteine through the conserved F or W. Each record gives: J gene, V gene, D gene, CDR3 length, clone size, CDR3 DNA, CDR3 protein. D genes are given only for firm matches. Size is stated for part of the rows, as once, few or many counts, or as a class when the clone is expanded.

>TRBJ2-1|TRBV6-5|TRBD2|11|few
TGTGCCAGTAGCGGGGGCTCCAGGTGGTTCTTC
CASSGGSRWFF
>TRBJ2-7|TRBV7-2|-|14|-
TGTGCCAGCAGCTTCGGTTCCCCTCTCGACGAGCAGTACTTC
CASSFGSPLDEQYF
>TRBJ2-7|TRBV21-1|-|17|-
TGTGCCAGCAGCAAGGGACTAGCGGGGGGCCAACCCTACGAGCAGTACTTC
CASSKGLAGGQPYEQYF
>TRBJ2-2|TRBV3-1/TRBV3-2|TRBD2|17|-
TGTGCCAGCAGCCAAGGAGGGACTAGCGGACGCACCGGGGAGCTGTTTTTT
CASSQGGTSGRTGELFF
>TRBJ1-4|TRBV29-1|-|12|-
TGCAGCGTTGAAATTCCTGGGGGAAAACTGTTTTTT
CSVEIPGGKLFF
>TRBJ2-7|TRBV18|TRBD2|15|-
TGTGCCAGCTCAGCCCGACTAGCGGGGTCCTACGAGCAGTACTTC
CASSARLAGSYEQYF
>TRBJ1-2|TRBV6-5|TRBD1|13|-
TGTGCCAGCAGCCGGACAGGGAACTATGGCTACACCTTC
CASSRTGNYGYTF
>TRBJ2-1|TRBV5-4|TRBD2|15|once
TGTGCCAGCAGCTTCATTAGCGGGGGGTTAAATGAGCAGTTCTTC
CASSFISGGLNEQFF
>TRBJ2-7|TRBV5-1|TRBD1|14|-
TGCGCCAGCAGCACCGGGACAGATTCCTACGAGCAGTACTTC
CASSTGTDSYEQYF
>TRBJ1-5|TRBV4-1|-|14|-
TGCGCCAGCAGCCAAGAACAGGGCTATCAGCCCCAGCATTTT
CASSQEQGYQPQHF
>TRBJ2-5|TRBV11-2|-|12|-
TGTGCCAGCAGCTTAGATCGGGAGACCCAGTACTTC
CASSLDRETQYF
>TRBJ2-6|TRBV28|-|15|-
TGTGCCAGCAGGCAACTAGCCTCTGGGGCCAACGTCCTGACTTTC
CASRQLASGANVLTF
>TRBJ1-2|TRBV2|TRBD1|14|-
TGTGCCAGCAGCTCCACAGGGGGGAGCGGTGGCTACACCTTC
CASSSTGGSGGYTF
>TRBJ2-1|TRBV9|TRBD2|16|-
TGTGCCAGCAGCGTCCGAGCGGGGGGGCCAATGGATGAGCAGTTCTTC
CASSVRAGGPMDEQFF
>TRBJ2-7|TRBV15|-|14|-
TGTGCCACCAGCGTCGCACAGAATCGCTACGAGCAGTACTTC
CATSVAQNRYEQYF
>TRBJ2-1|TRBV3-1/TRBV3-2|TRBD2|15|-
TGTGCCAGCAGCCCTTCGAGCGGGGAGTCCAATGAGCAGTTCTTC
CASSPSSGESNEQFF
>TRBJ2-1|TRBV20-1|-|11|once
TGCAGTGCTAGTCCGGGCGGTGAGCAGTTCTTC
CSASPGGEQFF
>TRBJ2-3|TRBV24-1|TRBD2|18|-
TGTGCCACCAGTGATCCCACAGGACCGGGACTAAAGCCAGATACGCAGTATTTT
CATSDPTGPGLKPDTQYF
>TRBJ1-2|TRBV18|-|14|-
TGTGCCAGCTCACCAGGATCGGGGACTCAAGGCTACACCTTC
CASSPGSGTQGYTF
>TRBJ2-3|TRBV20-1|-|11|-
TGCAGTGCTAATGGGGCCTATACGCAGTATTTT
CSANGAYTQYF
>TRBJ1-2|TRBV2|-|10|-
TGTGCCAACCTGAACTATGGCTACACCTTC
CANLNYGYTF
>TRBJ2-7|TRBV21-1|-|17|-
TGTGCCAGCAGCAATGACGCTTCGGACCCAAACGGCTACGAGCAGTACTTC
CASSNDASDPNGYEQYF
>TRBJ1-2|TRBV10-3|-|15|-
TGTGCCATCAGTGAAGATCAACAGCGACTCTATGGCTACACCTTC
CAISEDQQRLYGYTF
>TRBJ2-7|TRBV19|TRBD1|13|-
TGTGCCAGCTCCCGGGACAGGAACTACGAGCAGTACTTC
CASSRDRNYEQYF
>TRBJ1-3|TRBV18|TRBD1|15|-
TGTGCCAGCTCACCGAGCCGGGACAGGGTCAACACCATATATTTT
CASSPSRDRVNTIYF
>TRBJ2-1|TRBV7-2|-|15|once
TGTGCCAGCAGCTTACTTACGTGGGGTCAGGATGAGCAGTTCTTC
CASSLLTWGQDEQFF
>TRBJ1-5|TRBV19|TRBD1|17|-
TGTGCCAGTATTCCCGGGACAGGGTTTCTCAGCAATCAGCCCCAGCATTTT
CASIPGTGFLSNQPQHF